The present T cell receptor (beta chain) was sequenced within a study of glioma-infiltrating T cells. Details on this clonotype: Its cognate antigen is unknown.

General observations from the study: CDR3 overlap between tissue and blood was very small. Non-neoplastic patients had below-expected tissue-blood divergence, while all gliomas exceeded expectation.

Using RNA template, CDR3s of TCR alpha and beta were amplified with iRepertoire arm-PCR. One-step reverse transcription and amplification started from about 100-400 ng of tissue mRNA or PBMC total RNA. TCRdb analysed the multiplex PCR reads with MiXCR anew, one entry per CDR3 protein. The data contain about 130,000 distinct CDR3 sequences, approximately 26% of them singletons. The CDR3 spans 14 residues. Germline loops: CDR1 DFQATT, CDR2 SNEGSKA (reference sequence). V lost 5 bases to trimming and J lost 3 bases; unmatched junction nucleotides: 3. The receptor was isolated from a human donor with low-grade glioma or glioblastoma, undergoing nonglioma brain surgery, or in good health (not recorded which). Sequencing was performed on glioma tissue, nonneoplastic brain tissue, or PBMCs (not recorded which). V and J are TRBV20-1 and TRBJ2-1, with 11 bases lining up with TRBD2. The chain's CDR3 is CSAGGLAVYNEQFF. CDR3 nucleotide sequence: TGCAGTGCTGGGGGACTAGCGGTCTACAATGAGCAGTTCTTC.